These 21 T cell receptor beta chains were sequenced from one sample in a study of T cells in Graves' hyperthyroidism and ophthalmopathy. Amplification targeted TCR beta CDR3 regions from RNA transcripts. TCR CDR3 underwent first-round RT-PCR with the HTBI primer set. TCRdb analysed the multiplex PCR reads with MiXCR anew, one entry per CDR3 protein. This table holds approximately 320,000 distinct CDR3 sequences, roughly 17% found once. The specimen was blood. Source of these receptors: a man in his thirties or forties with Graves' hyperthyroidism.

This clonotype was detected only a few times. The chain is built from TRBV5-1 and TRBJ2-2, with D perhaps given as TRBD1 or TRBD2 (5 bases each). This CDR3 region has 14 residues. Looked up from germline, CDR1 is SGHRS and CDR2 is YFSETQ. V shed 2 bases and J shed 7 bases, with 12 bases lying between them. CDR3 nucleotide sequence: TGCGCCAGCAGCTTACCTACAGGAGGCGGGGAGCTGTTTTTT. Its translation is CASSLPTGGGELFF.

This clonotype was found many times. The chain has TRBV11-3 and TRBJ1-1; no reliable D call. Deletions cut 5 bases from V and 4 bases from J, with 17 bases between. Germline V lookup: CDR1 SGHNT, CDR2 YENEEA. CDR3 size: 15 residues. The CDR3 nucleotides are TGTGCCAGCAGCCAAGTAGGATGGGGAGGCACTGAAGCTTTCTTT. The encoded protein is CASSQVGWGGTEAFF.

The J gene is TRBJ1-2, the V gene TRBV6-1, with 7 positions matching TRBD1. The J segment lost 2 bases and the V segment lost 5 bases, leaving 5 bases of the junction unmatched. From germline, CDR1 is MNHNS and CDR2 SASEGT. The CDR3 is made up of 14 amino acids. The CDR3 DNA follows: TGTGCCAGCAGTCCCCTGGGACAGAACTATGGCTACACCTTC. Amino acid sequence: CASSPLGQNYGYTF.

There are many counts of this clonotype. The V gene is TRBV27, the J gene TRBJ2-7; D is perhaps TRBD1 (6 bases). CDR1 and CDR2 from the germline V gene are MNHEY and SMNVEV (reference sequence). Trimming pared 8 bases from V and 3 bases from J, leaving 11 bases between. The CDR3 runs to 12 residues. This CDR3 is CASGLQGYEQYF. The CDR3 DNA reads as TGTGCCAGCGGGTTACAGGGCTACGAGCAGTACTTC.

This clonotype has a single count. The rearrangement uses TRBV3-1 and TRBJ2-7, with a tentative D call TRBD2 (5 bases). This CDR3 is built from 13 residues. Germline V gene lookup returns CDR1 LGHDT and CDR2 YNNKEL (reference sequence). V lost 5 bases and J lost 2, with 10 bases in between. DNA for the CDR3: TGTGCCAGCAGCTTAACCGGGGCCTACGAGCAGTACTTC. Its translation: CASSLTGAYEQYF.

For the CDR3, the DNA is TGCAGTGCCAGTGCGACAGGGAGAGGAGGGTACACTGAAGCTTTCTTT. It yields the protein CSASATGRGGYTEAFF. V is TRBV20-1 and J is TRBJ1-1, with 7 nucleotides matching TRBD1. V was pared by 6 bases and J by 3 bases, with 16 bases of the junction left unmatched. The germline gives CDR1 DFQATT, CDR2 SNEGSKA (reference sequence). The CDR3 has 16 amino acids.

The chain uses TRBV20-1 and TRBJ1-3, with 9 bases fitting TRBD1. The length of the CDR3 is 17 residues. V dropped 3 bases and J dropped 4; count of bases not matched to a gene: 13. Per the germline V gene, CDR1 is DFQATT and CDR2 is SNEGSKA (reference sequence). CDR3 amino acids: CSASGGTGRIDGNTIYF. In DNA form, the CDR3 reads TGCAGTGCTAGTGGTGGGACAGGGAGGATTGACGGAAACACCATATATTTT.

This clonotype has at least ten counts. The chain couples TRBV18 to TRBJ2-6; D call uncertain. Looked up from germline, CDR1 is KGHSH and CDR2 is LQKENI. V lost 0 bases to trimming and J lost 4 bases, with 10 bases between them. The CDR3 is 16 residues long. The CDR3 sequence is CASSPPLPEGANVLTF. The CDR3 bases are TGTGCCAGCTCACCACCCCTGCCCGAAGGGGCCAACGTCCTGACTTTC.

This sequence joins TRBV10-2 and TRBJ2-1; 12 nucleotides agree with TRBD2. Germline CDR1 and CDR2: WSHSY and SAAADI. This CDR3 has 16 residues. J lost 7 bases, V lost 4 bases, and 8 bases had no gene match. Here the CDR3 DNA reads TGCGCCAGCAGTGCGTTTGGGACTAGCGGGCGAAATGAGCAGTTCTTC. This gives the protein CASSAFGTSGRNEQFF.

This clonotype was observed many times. The rearrangement uses TRBV11-3 and TRBJ2-1; 8 bases are a match to TRBD1. Germline CDR1 and CDR2: SGHNT and YENEEA. The CDR3 runs 14 residues. J lost 7 bases, V lost 5 bases, and 7 bases had no gene match. CDR3 in amino acids: CASSLDRAANEQFF. The CDR3 DNA reads as TGTGCCAGCAGCCTGGACAGGGCGGCGAATGAGCAGTTCTTC. Supplemented by reference TRBV11-3 and TRBJ2-1, the full variable domain reads EAGVVQSPRYKIIEKKQPVAFWCNPISGHNTLYWYLQNLGQGPELLIRYENEEAVDDSQLPKDRFSAERLKGVDSTLKIQPAELGDSAVYLCASSLDRAANEQFFGPGTRLTVL.

In its sample, this clonotype was seen a few times. The CDR3 DNA reads TGTGCCAGCAGCCCGGGGACGGGTCTGGGTTCACCCCTCCACTTT. It encodes CASSPGTGLGSPLHF. V usage is TRBV7-9 and J usage is TRBJ1-6, with a tentative D call TRBD1 (5 bases). Looked up from germline, CDR1 is SEHNR and CDR2 is FQNEAQ (reference sequence). V was trimmed by 5 bases and J by 9 bases, leaving 17 bases between them. This CDR3 is 15 amino acids long.

A few counts support this clonotype. The chain uses TRBV3-1 and TRBJ2-5; maybe TRBD1 (5 bases). Germline loops: CDR1 LGHDT, CDR2 YNNKEL (reference sequence). The CDR3 has 15 amino acids. V lost 1 base and J 7 bases, leaving 16 bases between the germline ends. CDR3 protein: CASSQGLRTRGTQYF. CDR3 DNA sequence: TGTGCCAGCAGCCAAGGATTACGGACACGCGGGACCCAGTACTTC.

Turning to this clonotype: With a much larger clone just one base away, this may be a read error. The CDR3: CATGDFRSSEQYF. The CDR3 DNA follows: TGTGCCACCGGTGATTTTAGGTCGTCTGAGCAGTACTTC. V is TRBV24-1 and J is TRBJ2-7; D gene ambiguous. The CDR3 extends over 13 amino acids. Per germline, CDR1 KGHDR and CDR2 SFDVKD.

This rearrangement joins TRBV20-1 to TRBJ2-2; 7 bases match TRBD1. The CDR3 loop spans 16 amino acids. Per germline, CDR1 DFQATT and CDR2 SNEGSKA (reference sequence). V gave up 0 bases and J gave up 5 bases; unmatched junction bases: 9. Here the CDR3 reads CSARDEQGMWTGELFF. CDR3 in DNA: TGCAGTGCTAGAGATGAACAGGGGATGTGGACCGGGGAGCTGTTTTTT.

This clonotype was detected many times. The chain combines TRBV5-1 with TRBJ1-3, with D uncertain. CDR1 and CDR2 (germline): SGHRS, YFSETQ. This CDR3 comprises 14 residues. The V end was cut by 5 bases, the J end by 4 bases, with 13 bases between. CDR3 DNA sequence: TGCGCCAGCAGGGGTCCGGAGGCGGGAAACACCATATATTTT. This sequence encodes CASRGPEAGNTIYF.

A word on this clonotype: A single base separates this from a much larger clone, so it may be a read error. J is TRBJ2-1 and V is TRBV6-1; D call uncertain. Germline V gene lookup returns CDR1 MNHNS and CDR2 SASEGT. The CDR3 is 14 amino acids. This chain's CDR3 is CAGRPQFPENEQFF. Here the CDR3 DNA reads TGTGCCGGCAGACCCCAATTCCCCGAAAATGAGCAGTTCTTC.

About this clonotype itself: A much larger clonotype is one base distant, so this may be a read error. V gene TRBV20-1 combines with J gene TRBJ2-7; D gene unclear. The CDR3 loop spans 14 amino acids. Germline V gives CDR1 DFQATT, CDR2 SNEGSKA (reference sequence). DNA for the CDR3: TGCAGTGCTAGAGGACTTCACCCGACCTACGAGCCGTACTTC. Protein: CSARGLHPTYEPYF.

V usage is TRBV7-2 and J usage is TRBJ2-3; 9 positions agree with TRBD2. J was trimmed by 4 bases and V by 7 bases; bases with no gene match: 6. The CDR3 consists of 14 residues. Germline CDR1 and CDR2: SGHTA and FQGNSA. In DNA form, the CDR3 reads TGTGCCAGCAATGCGGCGGGAGGGGCAGATACGCAGTATTTT. Translation gives CASNAAGGADTQYF.

This clonotype was seen just once. A read error is possible here, since a much larger clone lies one base away. The genes are TRBV5-5 and TRBJ2-7, with D possibly being TRBD1 or TRBD2 (6 bases each). The CDR3 covers 14 residues. Trimming took 3 bases from V and 12 from J, leaving 22 bases between them. CDR1 SGHKS and CDR2 YYEKEE come from the germline V gene (reference sequence). The CDR3, as DNA: TGTGCCAGCAGCTCGCAACCGGGACACCGGGGGCCGTACTTC. Amino acid sequence: CASSSQPGHRGPYF.

This clonotype was recorded at least ten times. The chain couples TRBV29-1 to TRBJ2-7; 14 nucleotides match TRBD2. With 5 bases clipped from V and 7 bases from J, the junction kept 4 bases outside the gene matches. CDR3 length: 13 residues. Germline V lookup: CDR1 SQVTM, CDR2 ANQGSEA. CDR3 sequence reads: CSVLTSGREEQYF. CDR3 bases: TGCAGCGTTTTGACTAGCGGGAGGGAAGAGCAGTACTTC.

This clonotype was recorded at least ten times. The J gene is TRBJ1-1, the V gene TRBV6-1; D not resolved. CDR3 length equals 12 residues. The ends were cut back, 7 bases at V and 2 bases at J, with 8 bases in the middle. The germline V gene has CDR1 MNHNS and CDR2 SASEGT. The CDR3 protein is CASNPLNTEAFF. DNA of the CDR3: TGTGCCAGCAATCCTCTAAACACTGAAGCTTTCTTT.